This passage covers 16 T cell receptor beta chains from one sample sequenced in a study of memory CD4+ T cells and cytomegalovirus serostatus. Clones were read by immunoSEQ multiplex PCR, and TCRdb kept only the in-frame ones, dropping some. The data contain some 27,000 clones, over 70% of them singletons. The sort gate was single viable CD3+CD4+CD8-CD45RO+ cells for memory CD4+ T cells. Sequenced input: memory CD4+ T cells from blood. The origin of the receptors is an adult in good health and CMV-seronegative.

This chain's CDR3 is CASSFARETQYF. CDR3 in DNA: TGCGCCAGCAGCTTTGCGAGGGAGACCCAGTACTTC. This chain connects TRBV5-1 to TRBJ2-5; D gene unclear. With 2 bases removed from V and 5 bases from J, the gap between germline ends came to 7 bases. The CDR3 length is 12 residues. Germline CDR1 and CDR2: SGHRS and YFSETQ.

The chain couples TRBV6-5 to TRBJ1-1; 7 bases fit TRBD1. Looked up from germline, CDR1 is MNHEY and CDR2 is SVGAGI. The CDR3 has 12 residues. Trimming cost V 5 bases and J 9 bases; bases outside gene matches: 6. CDR3 region: CASSVDRLKAFF. The CDR3 DNA follows: TGTGCCAGCAGTGTGGACAGGTTGAAAGCTTTCTTT.

The chain uses TRBV7-8 and TRBJ2-5; D unresolved. V dropped 1 base and J dropped 2 bases, with 5 bases sitting between them. The germline V gene encodes CDR1 SGHVS and CDR2 FQNEAQ. The CDR3 spans 13 residues. For the CDR3, the DNA is TGTGCCAGCAGCTTAGGGCAGCAAGAGACCCAGTACTTC. This sequence encodes CASSLGQQETQYF.

The CDR3 coding sequence is TGTGCCAGCAGCTCCCTCGGGGACCTACTCGATGAGCAGTTCTTC. Translation: CASSSLGDLLDEQFF. The chain joins TRBV7-9 to TRBJ2-1; D tentatively reads TRBD1 or TRBD2 (5 bases each). The CDR3 spans 15 residues. Germline loops: CDR1 SEHNR, CDR2 FQNEAQ (reference sequence). V lost 4 bases to trimming and J lost 8 bases, with 18 bases between them.

The V and J genes are TRBV18 and TRBJ2-6, with 9 positions matching TRBD1. The CDR3 loop spans 17 amino acids. CDR1 KGHSH and CDR2 LQKENI come from the germline V gene. Trimming cost V 6 bases and J 4 bases; bases outside gene matches: 10. CDR3 DNA: TGTGCCAGCTCCGGTCCCGGGACAGGGACCGGGGCCAACGTCCTGACTTTC. Amino acid sequence: CASSGPGTGTGANVLTF.

The chain joins TRBV18 to TRBJ2-7, with 11 bases identical to TRBD2. J lost 4 bases, V lost 6 bases, and 8 bases had no gene match. The CDR3 extends over 15 amino acids. CDR1 KGHSH and CDR2 LQKENI come from the germline V gene. In nucleotides, the CDR3 is TGTGCCAGCTCGGGGCTAGCGGGAGGTAGATACGAGCAGTACTTC. Its protein is CASSGLAGGRYEQYF.

Written as DNA, the CDR3 is TGTGCCAGCAGTATTCTAATCCAGCCCCAGCATTTT. Translating it yields CASSILIQPQHF. The chain couples TRBV28 to TRBJ1-5; D ambiguous. CDR1 is MDHEN and CDR2 is SYDVKM in the germline V gene. This CDR3 has 12 residues. Deletions cut 5 bases from V and 7 bases from J, with 9 bases between. Full variable domain (remainder filled in from reference TRBV28 and TRBJ1-5): DVKVTQSSRYLVKRTGEKVFLECVQDMDHENMFWYRQDPGLGLRLIYFSYDVKMKEKGDIPEGYSVSREKKERFSLILESASTNQTSMYLCASSILIQPQHFGDGTRLSIL.

The genes are TRBV30 and TRBJ1-3; D gene uncertain. This CDR3 spans 14 amino acids. V was cut by 2 bases and J by 0 bases, with 8 bases left in between. Germline CDR1 reads GTSNPN; CDR2 reads SVGIG (reference sequence). Here the CDR3 reads CAWSPQSSGNTIYF. As DNA, the CDR3 is TGTGCCTGGAGTCCCCAGAGCTCTGGAAACACCATATATTTT. The full variable domain, with the rest looked up from reference TRBV30 and TRBJ1-3, is SQTIHQWPATLVQPVGSPLSLECTVEGTSNPNLYWYRQAAGRGLQLLFYSVGIGQISSEVPQNLSASRPQDRQFILSSKKLLLSDSGFYLCAWSPQSSGNTIYFGEGSWLTVV.

CDR3 sequence (DNA): TGTGCCAGCAGCTGGATGACTAGCTCCTACAATGAGCAGTTCTTC. Its translation is CASSWMTSSYNEQFF. The rearrangement uses TRBV7-2 and TRBJ2-1; D possibly corresponds to TRBD2 (6 bases). Germline CDR1 SGHTA, CDR2 FQGNSA. Trimming pared 4 bases from V and 0 bases from J, leaving 10 bases between. The length of the CDR3 is 15 residues. Variable domain in full (rest from reference TRBV7-2 and TRBJ2-1): GAGVSQSPSNKVTEKGKDVELRCDPISGHTALYWYRQSLGQGLEFLIYFQGNSAPDKSGLPSDRFSAERTGGSVSTLTIQRTQQEDSAVYLCASSWMTSSYNEQFFGPGTRLTVL.

The J gene is TRBJ2-7, the V gene TRBV5-1; 7 bases are a match to TRBD1. V trimming: 5 bases; J trimming: 5 bases; junction bases outside the gene matches: 13. Germline values: CDR1 SGHRS, CDR2 YFSETQ. This CDR3 region has 15 residues. CDR3 sequence: CASSSIPGQLNEQYF. CDR3 DNA sequence: TGCGCCAGCAGTTCGATTCCGGGACAGCTTAACGAGCAGTACTTC.

V gene TRBV28 combines with J gene TRBJ1-1; no clear D. The CDR3 length is 12 residues. Germline-derived CDR1 and CDR2 are MDHEN and SYDVKM. The CDR3 is CVTLAGGTEAFF. CDR3 bases: TGTGTCACTCTGGCGGGTGGCACTGAAGCTTTCTTT. Full variable domain (missing parts from reference TRBV28 and TRBJ1-1): DVKVTQSSRYLVKRTGEKVFLECVQDMDHENMFWYRQDPGLGLRLIYFSYDVKMKEKGDIPEGYSVSREKKERFSLILESASTNQTSMYLCVTLAGGTEAFFGQGTRLTVV.

There are a few counts of this clone. This same CDR3 is encoded by further DNA sequences in the sample. This rearrangement joins TRBV19 to TRBJ1-1; 11 positions agree with TRBD1. Germline V gives CDR1 LNHDA, CDR2 SQIVND (reference sequence). Losses at the gene ends were 5 bases for V and 5 bases for J; bases not matched to a gene: 4. This CDR3 is 14 amino acids long. CDR3 residues: CASSPGQGATEAFF. DNA for the CDR3: TGTGCCAGTAGTCCCGGACAGGGGGCGACTGAAGCTTTCTTT.

The chain has TRBV6-5 and TRBJ2-4, with 9 bases fitting TRBD1. Germline CDR1 and CDR2: MNHEY and SVGAGI. This CDR3 spans 14 amino acids. Losses at the gene ends were 5 bases for V and 9 bases for J; bases not matched to a gene: 8. This chain's CDR3 is CASSQVGQGRIQYF. The CDR3 DNA sequence: TGTGCCAGCAGTCAAGTGGGACAGGGTCGCATTCAGTACTTC.

J is TRBJ2-3 and V is TRBV5-1; D could derive from TRBD1 or TRBD2 (5 bases each). Germline CDR1 is SGHRS and CDR2 is YFSETQ. Trimming left V 3 bases short and J 4 bases short, with 12 bases between. The CDR3 has 14 residues. Here the CDR3 reads CASSSHWGSDTQYF. The CDR3 DNA reads TGCGCCAGCAGCTCCCACTGGGGGTCAGATACGCAGTATTTT.

The chain employs TRBV18 and TRBJ2-3; tentatively, D is TRBD2 (6 bases). This CDR3 is built from 16 residues. Trimming removed 0 bases from V and 0 bases from J, with 10 bases in between. Germline values: CDR1 KGHSH, CDR2 LQKENI. The CDR3 region has the DNA TGTGCCAGCTCACCACCGTTGGGGACTAGCACAGATACGCAGTATTTT. This codes for CASSPPLGTSTDTQYF.

This chain links TRBV2 with TRBJ2-5; possible D gene TRBD2, 6 bases. Germline V gene lookup returns CDR1 SNHLY and CDR2 FYNNEI. Trimming shortened V by 7 bases and J by 5 bases, and 14 bases separated the two germline ends. The CDR3 is 13 amino acids. The CDR3 nucleotides are TGTGCCAGCACGCCCAACGGAGGGGAGACCCAGTACTTC. The encoded protein is CASTPNGGETQYF.